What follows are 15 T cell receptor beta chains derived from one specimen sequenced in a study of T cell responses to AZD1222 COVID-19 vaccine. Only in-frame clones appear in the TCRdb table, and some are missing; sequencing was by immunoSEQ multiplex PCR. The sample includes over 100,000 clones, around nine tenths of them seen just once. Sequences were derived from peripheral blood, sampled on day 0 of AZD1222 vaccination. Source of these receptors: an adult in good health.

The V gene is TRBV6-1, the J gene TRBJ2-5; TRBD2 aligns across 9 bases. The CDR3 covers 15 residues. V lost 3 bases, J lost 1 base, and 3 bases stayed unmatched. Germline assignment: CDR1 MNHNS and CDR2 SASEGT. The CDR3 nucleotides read TGTGCCAGCAGTGAGATGCGGGGGGGCCAAGAGACCCAGTACTTC. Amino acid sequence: CASSEMRGGQETQYF.

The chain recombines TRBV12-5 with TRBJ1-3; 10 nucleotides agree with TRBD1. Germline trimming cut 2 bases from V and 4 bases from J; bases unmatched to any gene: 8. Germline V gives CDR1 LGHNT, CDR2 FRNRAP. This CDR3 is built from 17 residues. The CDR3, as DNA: TGTGCTAGTGGTTTGCCAAGGGACAGGGGAAGGGGAAACACCATATATTTT. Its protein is CASGLPRDRGRGNTIYF.

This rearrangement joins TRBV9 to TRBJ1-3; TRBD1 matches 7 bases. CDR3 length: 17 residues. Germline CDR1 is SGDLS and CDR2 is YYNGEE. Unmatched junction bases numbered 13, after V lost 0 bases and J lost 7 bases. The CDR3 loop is CASSVDPLQGYGNTIYF. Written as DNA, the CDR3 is TGTGCCAGCAGCGTAGACCCCTTACAGGGGTACGGCAACACCATATATTTT.

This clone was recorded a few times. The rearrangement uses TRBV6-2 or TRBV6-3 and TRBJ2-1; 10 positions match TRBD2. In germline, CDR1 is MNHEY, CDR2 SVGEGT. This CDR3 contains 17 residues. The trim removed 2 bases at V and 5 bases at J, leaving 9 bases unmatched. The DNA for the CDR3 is TGTGCCAGCAGTTACCTTAGCGGGGGGACCGTGAACAATGAGCAGTTCTTC. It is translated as CASSYLSGGTVNNEQFF.

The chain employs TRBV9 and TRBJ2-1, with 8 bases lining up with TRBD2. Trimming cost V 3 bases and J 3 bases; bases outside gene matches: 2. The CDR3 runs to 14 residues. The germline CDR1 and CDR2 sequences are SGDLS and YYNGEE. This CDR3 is CASSGGTSYNEQFF. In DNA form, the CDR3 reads TGTGCCAGCAGCGGGGGGACTAGCTACAATGAGCAGTTCTTC.

CDR3 in amino acids: CASSRGAAFYEQYV. CDR3 nucleotide sequence: TGTGCCAGCTCTCGGGGGGCCGCATTCTACGAGCAGTACGTC. The chain carries TRBV18 and TRBJ2-7, with TRBD2 as a possible D gene (7 bases). In germline, CDR1 is KGHSH, CDR2 LQKENI. CDR3 length: 14 residues. The V end was cut by 6 bases, the J end by 3 bases, with 15 bases between.

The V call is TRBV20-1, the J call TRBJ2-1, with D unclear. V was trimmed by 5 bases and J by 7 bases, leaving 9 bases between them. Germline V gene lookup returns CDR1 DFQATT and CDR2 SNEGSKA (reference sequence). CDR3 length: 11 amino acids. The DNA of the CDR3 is TGCAGTGCTGCGACTGGGAATGAGCAGTTCTTC. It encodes CSAATGNEQFF.

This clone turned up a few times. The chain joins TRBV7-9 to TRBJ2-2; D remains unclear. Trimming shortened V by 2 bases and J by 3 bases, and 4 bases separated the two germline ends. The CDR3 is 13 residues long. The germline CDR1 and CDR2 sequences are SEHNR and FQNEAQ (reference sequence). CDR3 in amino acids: CASSLFDTGELFF. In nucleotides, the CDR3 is TGTGCCAGCAGCTTATTCGACACCGGGGAGCTGTTTTTT.

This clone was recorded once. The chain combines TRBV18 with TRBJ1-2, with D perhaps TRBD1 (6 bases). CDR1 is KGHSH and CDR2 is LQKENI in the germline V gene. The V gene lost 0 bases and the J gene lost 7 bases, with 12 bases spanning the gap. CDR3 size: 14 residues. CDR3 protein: CASSPPRGALGYTF. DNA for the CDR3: TGTGCCAGCTCACCACCACGGGGGGCGCTTGGCTACACCTTC.

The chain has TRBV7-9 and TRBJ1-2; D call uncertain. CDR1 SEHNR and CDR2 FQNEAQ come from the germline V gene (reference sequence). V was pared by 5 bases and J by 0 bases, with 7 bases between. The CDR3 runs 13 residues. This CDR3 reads CASSGEANYGYTF. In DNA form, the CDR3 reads TGTGCCAGCAGCGGGGAGGCTAACTATGGCTACACCTTC.

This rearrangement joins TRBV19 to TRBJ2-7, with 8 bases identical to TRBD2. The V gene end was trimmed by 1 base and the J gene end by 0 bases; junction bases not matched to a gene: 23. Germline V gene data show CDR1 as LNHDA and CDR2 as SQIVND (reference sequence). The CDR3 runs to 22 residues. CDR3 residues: CASSIAPSDPTGISGTSYEQYV. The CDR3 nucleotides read TGTGCCAGTAGTATAGCCCCCTCAGACCCCACCGGGATTAGCGGGACCTCCTACGAGCAGTACGTC.

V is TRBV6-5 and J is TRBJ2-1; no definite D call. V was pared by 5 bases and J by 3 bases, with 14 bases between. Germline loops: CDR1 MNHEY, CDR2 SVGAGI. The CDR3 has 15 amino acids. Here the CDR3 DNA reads TGTGCCAGCAGTACCGTAGGGATCCTCTACAATGAGCAGTTCTTC. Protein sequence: CASSTVGILYNEQFF.

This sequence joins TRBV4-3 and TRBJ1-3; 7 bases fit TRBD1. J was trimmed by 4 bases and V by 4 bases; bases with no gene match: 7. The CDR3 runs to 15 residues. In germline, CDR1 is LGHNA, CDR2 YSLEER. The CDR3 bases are TGCGCCAGCAGCCCCTCCGGGACAGAAGGAAACACCATATATTTT. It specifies CASSPSGTEGNTIYF.

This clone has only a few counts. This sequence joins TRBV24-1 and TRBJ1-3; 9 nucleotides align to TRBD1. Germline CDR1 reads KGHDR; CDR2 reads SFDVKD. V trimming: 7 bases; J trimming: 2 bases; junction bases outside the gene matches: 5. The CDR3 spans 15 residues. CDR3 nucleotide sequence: TGTGCCACCAGCGGGACAGGGAGTACTGGAAACACCATATATTTT. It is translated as CATSGTGSTGNTIYF.

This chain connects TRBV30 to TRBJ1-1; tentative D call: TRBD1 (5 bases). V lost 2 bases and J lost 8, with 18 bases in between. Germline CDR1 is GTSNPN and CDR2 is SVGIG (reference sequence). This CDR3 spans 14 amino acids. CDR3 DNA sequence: TGTGCCTGGAGTCCCATCGGGACCACGAGGGAAGCTTTCTTT. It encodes CAWSPIGTTREAFF.